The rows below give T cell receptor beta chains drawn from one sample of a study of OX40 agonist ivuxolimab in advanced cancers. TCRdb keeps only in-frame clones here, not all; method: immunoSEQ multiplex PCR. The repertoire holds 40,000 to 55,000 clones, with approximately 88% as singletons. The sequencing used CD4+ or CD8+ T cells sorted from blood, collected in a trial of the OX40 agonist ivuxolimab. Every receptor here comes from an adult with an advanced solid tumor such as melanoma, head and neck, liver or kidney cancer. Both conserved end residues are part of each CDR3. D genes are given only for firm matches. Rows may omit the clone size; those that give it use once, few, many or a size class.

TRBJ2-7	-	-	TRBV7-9	CASSPGYEQYF	TGTGCCAGCAGCCCAGGGTACGAGCAGTACTTC
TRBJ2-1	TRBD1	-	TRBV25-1	CASSRDSHIYNEQFF	TGTGCCAGCAGCCGGGACAGCCACATTTACAATGAGCAGTTCTTC
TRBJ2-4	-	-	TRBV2	CASTGIENIQYF	TGTGCCAGCACAGGGATAGAGAACATTCAGTACTTC
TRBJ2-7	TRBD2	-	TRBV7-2	CASSRRGSSGGLEQYF	TGTGCCAGCAGTCGTAGAGGGTCTAGCGGGGGGCTCGAGCAGTACTTC
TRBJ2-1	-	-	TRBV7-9	CASSLDSDQQFF	TGTGCCAGCAGCTTAGATTCGGACCAGCAGTTCTTC
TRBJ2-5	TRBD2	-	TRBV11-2	CASSSKREGRGTQYF	TGTGCCAGCAGTTCCAAGCGGGAGGGCCGGGGGACCCAGTACTTC
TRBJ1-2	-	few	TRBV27	CASSWTGGGGYTF	TGTGCCAGCAGTTGGACGGGGGGTGGTGGCTACACCTTC
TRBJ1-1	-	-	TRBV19	CASSPWTVNTEAFF	TGTGCCAGTAGTCCCTGGACAGTGAACACTGAAGCTTTCTTT
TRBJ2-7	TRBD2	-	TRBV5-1	CASRTSGRAAYEQYF	TGCGCCAGCAGAACTAGCGGGAGGGCGGCCTACGAGCAGTACTTC
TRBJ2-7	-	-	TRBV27	CASSLTSTYEQYF	TGTGCCAGCAGTTTAACCTCAACCTACGAGCAGTACTTC
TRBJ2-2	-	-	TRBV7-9	CASSARGAGELFF	TGTGCCAGCAGCGCACGGGGAGCCGGGGAGCTGTTTTTT
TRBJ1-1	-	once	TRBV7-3	CASSKTGVRTEAFF	TGTGCCAGCAGCAAGACAGGTGTGCGCACTGAAGCTTTCTTT
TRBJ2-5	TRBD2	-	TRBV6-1	CASRLLAGGLETQYF	TGTGCCAGCCGATTACTAGCGGGAGGATTGGAGACCCAGTACTTC
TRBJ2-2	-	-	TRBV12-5	CASEGDTGELFF	TGTGCTAGTGAGGGAGACACCGGGGAGCTGTTTTTT
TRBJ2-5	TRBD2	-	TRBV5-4	CASSLGARREGETQYF	TGTGCCAGCAGCTTGGGAGCCCGGCGGGAGGGGGAGACCCAGTACTTC
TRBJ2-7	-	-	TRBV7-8	CASSLSGNLLDEQYF	TGTGCCAGCAGCTTATCCGGAAACCTCCTCGACGAGCAGTACTTC
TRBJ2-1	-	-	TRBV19	CASSPWASYNEQFF	TGTGCCAGTAGCCCCTGGGCCTCCTACAATGAGCAGTTCTTC
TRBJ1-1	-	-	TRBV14	CASSIRQASEAFF	TGTGCCAGCAGCATCCGACAGGCGAGTGAAGCTTTCTTT
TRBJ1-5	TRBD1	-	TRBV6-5	CASSPGTVSNQPQHF	TGTGCCAGCAGCCCGGGGACAGTTAGCAATCAGCCCCAGCATTTT
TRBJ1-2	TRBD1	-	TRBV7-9	CASSRPGTGLNGYTF	TGTGCCAGCAGCCGTCCCGGGACAGGGTTGAATGGCTACACCTTC
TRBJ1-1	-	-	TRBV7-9	CASSSPVAGNTEAFF	TGTGCCAGCAGCTCGCCTGTGGCGGGCAACACTGAAGCTTTCTTT
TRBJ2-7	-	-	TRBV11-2	CASSGRGPLEQYF	TGTGCCAGCAGCGGCCGGGGGCCTCTGGAGCAGTACTTC
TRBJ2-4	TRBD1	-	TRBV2	CASSVEPTGGRNIQYF	TGTGCCAGCAGTGTAGAGCCGACAGGGGGCCGTAACATTCAGTACTTC
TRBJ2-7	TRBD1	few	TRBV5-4	CASSPGTGGEQYF	TGTGCCAGCAGCCCCGGGACAGGGGGCGAGCAGTACTTC
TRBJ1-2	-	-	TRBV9	CASSVGRGGYGYTF	TGTGCCAGCAGCGTAGGAAGAGGGGGGTATGGCTACACCTTC
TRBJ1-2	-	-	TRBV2	CASRVGGLGYTF	TGTGCCAGCAGGGTCGGGGGGCTTGGCTACACCTTC
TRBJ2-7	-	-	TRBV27	CASSLSSYYEQYF	TGTGCCAGCAGTTTATCATCTTACTACGAGCAGTACTTC
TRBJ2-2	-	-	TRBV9	CASSVVATGELFF	TGTGCCAGCAGCGTAGTAGCCACCGGGGAGCTGTTTTTT
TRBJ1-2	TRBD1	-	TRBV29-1	CRADRDYGYTF	TGCAGGGCAGACAGGGACTATGGCTACACTTTC
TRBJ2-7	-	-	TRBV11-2	CASSLQGRPYEQYF	TGTGCCAGCAGCTTACAGGGAAGGCCCTACGAGCAGTACTTC
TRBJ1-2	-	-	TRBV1	CTSSQEFYGYTF	TGCACCAGCAGCCAGGAGTTCTATGGCTACACCTTC
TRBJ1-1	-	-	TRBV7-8	CASSLNTQDTEAFF	TGTGCCAGCAGCTTAAATACACAAGACACTGAAGCTTTCTTT
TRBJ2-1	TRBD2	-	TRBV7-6	CASSPFLAVQSSYNEQFF	TGTGCCAGCAGCCCATTCCTAGCGGTTCAGAGCTCCTACAATGAGCAGTTCTTC
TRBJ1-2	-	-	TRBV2	CASSESGVGYTF	TGTGCCAGCAGTGAATCAGGGGTCGGCTACACCTTC
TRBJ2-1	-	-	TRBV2	CASSEGYGNEQFF	TGTGCCAGCAGTGAAGGATACGGGAACGAGCAGTTCTTC
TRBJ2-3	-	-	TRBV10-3	CATVAGQSSTDTQYF	TGTGCCACCGTGGCGGGGCAGTCTAGCACAGATACGCAGTATTTT
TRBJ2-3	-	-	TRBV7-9	CASSRRGARAQYF	TGTGCCAGCAGCCGCCGGGGGGCCAGGGCGCAGTATTTT
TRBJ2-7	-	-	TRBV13	CASSWARGEQYF	TGTGCCAGCAGCTGGGCAAGGGGCGAGCAGTACTTC
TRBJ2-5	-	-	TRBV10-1	CPTDSQETQYF	TGCCCTACCGACAGCCAAGAGACCCAGTACTTC
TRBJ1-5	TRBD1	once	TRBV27	CASSSRGVNQPQHF	TGTGCCAGCAGTTCCAGGGGGGTCAATCAGCCCCAGCATTTT
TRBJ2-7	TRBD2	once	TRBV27	CASNLAGGTYEQYF	TGTGCCAGCAATCTAGCGGGGGGAACCTACGAGCAGTACTTC
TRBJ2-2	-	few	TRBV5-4	CASGHGKNTGELFF	TGTGCCAGCGGTCACGGGAAGAACACCGGGGAGCTGTTTTTT
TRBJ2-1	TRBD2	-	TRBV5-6	CASSLERTSVVSGYNEQFF	TGTGCCAGCAGCTTGGAAAGGACTAGTGTGGTGAGTGGGTACAATGAGCAGTTCTTC
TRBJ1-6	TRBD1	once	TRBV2	CASSTGDRGQPLHF	TGTGCCAGCAGTACCGGGGACAGAGGTCAACCCCTCCACTTT